This is a list of T cell receptor beta chains from one sample in a study of vaccination and CD4 T cells after COVID-19. Using its own MiXCR run on the PCR reads, TCRdb lists one record per CDR3 protein. The repertoire holds 13,000 to 15,000 distinct CDR3 sequences, with approximately 40% as singletons. Their cognate antigens are unknown. The material sequenced was CD4+ T cells from blood, cultured in vitro. Source of these receptors: a human donor who had recovered from COVID-19. The CDR3 runs from the conserved cysteine through the conserved F or W. Fields, in order: J gene, CDR3 length, D gene, V gene, clone size, CDR3 protein, CDR3 DNA. The D gene is left open where the match is weak. Clone size is not always given. Where it is, it says once, few, many or a class for expanded clones.

>TRBJ2-5|13|TRBD2|TRBV20-1|NA
CSVSGGAEKTQYF
TGCAGCGTAAGCGGGGGGGCAGAAAAGACCCAGTACTTC
>TRBJ1-1|16|NA|TRBV12-3/TRBV12-4|once
CASSLSGVGNKTEAFF
TGTGCCAGCAGTTTATCGGGGGTCGGAAACAAAACTGAAGCTTTCTTT
>TRBJ2-3|16|NA|TRBV27|few
CASSPRAWRGTDTQYF
TGTGCCAGCAGTCCTCGCGCATGGAGGGGTACAGATACGCAGTATTTT
>TRBJ1-5|13|NA|TRBV10-3|few
CAISAGVTEPQHF
TGTGCCATCAGTGCCGGGGTAACGGAGCCCCAGCATTTT
>TRBJ1-2|18|NA|TRBV2|NA
CASSEEGYSGSVHYGYTF
TGTGCCAGCAGTGAAGAGGGGTATTCAGGCAGCGTCCACTATGGCTACACCTTC
>TRBJ1-3|17|NA|TRBV4-3|NA
CASSQVTSSNSGNTIYF
TGCGCCAGCAGCCAAGTGACATCCTCCAACTCTGGAAACACCATATATTTT
>TRBJ1-2|15|TRBD1|TRBV30|NA
CAWIIPDRLHYGYTF
TGTGCCTGGATTATTCCGGACAGGTTACATTATGGCTACACCTTC
>TRBJ2-7|16|NA|TRBV6-1|NA
CASSGYPTRSSYEQYF
TGTGCCAGCAGTGGATATCCGACTAGGAGCTCCTACGAGCAGTACTTC
>TRBJ2-1|15|NA|TRBV5-1|NA
CASVRAGANYNEQFF
TGCGCCAGCGTCAGGGCGGGGGCGAACTACAATGAGCAGTTCTTC
>TRBJ2-5|15|TRBD1|TRBV11-2|NA
CASSTQGAGEETQYF
TGTGCCAGCAGCACACAGGGGGCGGGCGAAGAGACCCAGTACTTC
>TRBJ1-2|13|NA|TRBV18|few
CASSPDPNYGYTF
TGTGCCAGCTCACCCGACCCAAACTATGGCTACACCTTC
>TRBJ2-3|15|TRBD2|TRBV10-2|NA
CASIRLAGASDTQYF
TGCGCCAGCATTAGACTAGCGGGGGCGTCAGATACGCAGTATTTT
>TRBJ2-7|13|NA|TRBV6-1|few
CASSENDGLQQYF
TGTGCCAGCAGTGAAAACGACGGTCTACAGCAGTACTTC
>TRBJ2-7|13|NA|TRBV5-1|NA
CASSLETSREQYF
TGCGCCAGCAGCTTGGAGACTTCTCGCGAGCAGTACTTC
>TRBJ2-3|16|TRBD1|TRBV7-2|few
CASSLAGTGRSDTQYF
TGTGCCAGCAGCTTAGCCGGGACAGGGCGGTCAGATACGCAGTATTTT
>TRBJ1-1|11|NA|TRBV18|NA
CASSPNTEAFF
TGTGCCAGCTCACCGAACACTGAAGCTTTCTTT
>TRBJ1-3|16|NA|TRBV4-2|NA
CASSPASRYSGNTIYF
TGTGCCAGCAGCCCGGCGAGCAGGTACTCTGGAAACACCATATATTTT
>TRBJ1-5|13|NA|TRBV6-5|few
CASSYYGDQPQHF
TGTGCCAGCAGTTACTACGGGGACCAGCCCCAGCATTTT
>TRBJ1-5|14|NA|TRBV6-5|NA
CASSYGAGAQPQHF
TGTGCCAGCAGTTACGGTGCGGGAGCTCAGCCCCAGCATTTT
>TRBJ2-3|16|TRBD2|TRBV6-1|few
CASSKERGASTDTQYF
TGTGCCAGCAGTAAAGAGCGGGGGGCTAGCACAGATACGCAGTATTTT
>TRBJ2-5|11|NA|TRBV6-1|NA
CASEWWGTQYF
TGTGCCAGCGAGTGGTGGGGGACCCAGTACTTC
>TRBJ1-1|14|TRBD1|TRBV12-3/TRBV12-4|few
CASSSGQLNTEAFF
TGTGCCAGCAGTTCGGGACAGCTTAACACTGAAGCTTTCTTT
>TRBJ1-6|16|NA|TRBV6-1|few
CASSVFRPLDGSPLHF
TGTGCCAGCAGTGTCTTTCGGCCCCTCGACGGTTCACCCCTCCACTTT
>TRBJ2-7|15|NA|TRBV7-8|NA
CASSLEKGGTYEQYF
TGTGCCAGCAGCTTAGAAAAGGGCGGGACCTACGAGCAGTACTTC
>TRBJ2-3|16|NA|TRBV7-6|NA
CASSLGLNPSTDTQYF
TGTGCCAGCAGCTTAGGATTGAATCCTAGCACAGATACGCAGTATTTT
>TRBJ2-5|19|TRBD2|TRBV6-1|NA
CATKRTPGTSGALQETQYF
TGTGCCACCAAACGGACTCCGGGGACTAGCGGGGCGCTCCAAGAGACCCAGTACTTC
>TRBJ2-2|15|TRBD1|TRBV7-9|NA
CASSLNRGKVGELFF
TGTGCCAGCAGCTTGAACAGGGGGAAGGTCGGGGAGCTGTTTTTT
>TRBJ2-3|15|TRBD2|TRBV4-3|few
CASSTPGGSTDTQYF
TGCGCCAGCAGTACTCCGGGGGGGAGCACAGATACGCAGTATTTT
>TRBJ2-3|13|NA|TRBV15|NA
CATSSPGVSTQYF
TGTGCCACCAGCAGCCCAGGGGTGTCTACGCAGTATTTT
>TRBJ1-6|15|TRBD1|TRBV20-1|NA
CSATPGRGRNSPLHF
TGCAGTGCTACGCCCGGGAGGGGGCGGAATTCACCCCTCCACTTT
>TRBJ2-7|16|NA|TRBV21-1|NA
CASSKLVRDRGNEQYF
TGTGCCAGCAGCAAATTGGTCCGGGACAGGGGCAACGAGCAGTACTTC
>TRBJ2-5|13|NA|TRBV20-1|NA
CSAGGTRAETQYF
TGCAGTGCTGGGGGGACCAGGGCGGAGACCCAGTACTTC
>TRBJ2-7|15|TRBD2|TRBV20-1|NA
CSARPRVGGLNEQYF
TGCAGTGCTAGACCCAGGGTCGGGGGGTTAAACGAGCAGTACTTC